This T cell receptor beta chain is drawn from a study of cytomegalovirus exposure and HLA in healthy donors. This CDR3 is built from 12 residues. V was cut by 2 bases and J by 6 bases, with 9 bases left in between. Germline V gives CDR1 SQVTM, CDR2 ANQGSEA. PCR primers comprised 60 Vbeta and 13 Jbeta primers. Profiled with immunoSEQ multiplex PCR; TCRdb holds only in-frame clones, not every one. This table holds 55,000 to 80,000 clones, about 72% found once. The sequenced sample was PBMCs. The clonotype was recovered from a man aged 35-49 years in good health and CMV-seropositive. This chain connects TRBV29-1 to TRBJ2-3, with a possible D match to TRBD2 (6 bases). The CDR3 region has the DNA TGCAGCGTTGAAATTGCGGGGGATACGCAGTATTTT. Amino acid sequence: CSVEIAGDTQYF.